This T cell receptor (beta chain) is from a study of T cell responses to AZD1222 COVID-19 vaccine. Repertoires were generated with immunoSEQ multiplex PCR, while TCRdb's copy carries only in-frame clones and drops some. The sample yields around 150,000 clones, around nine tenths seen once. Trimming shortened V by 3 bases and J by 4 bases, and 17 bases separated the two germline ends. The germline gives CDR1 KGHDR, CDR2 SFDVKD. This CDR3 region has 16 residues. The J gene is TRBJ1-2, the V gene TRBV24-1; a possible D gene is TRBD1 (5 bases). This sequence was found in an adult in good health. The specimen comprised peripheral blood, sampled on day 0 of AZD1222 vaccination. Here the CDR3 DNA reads TGTGCCACCAGTGATAATACAAGGGGCGACCCCTATGGCTACACCTTC. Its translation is CATSDNTRGDPYGYTF.